This T cell receptor beta chain was captured in a study of CD8 T cell repertoires and HIV-1 epitope variants. Whole-study context: Control wells had CMV/EBV/flu peptides, negative Ebola AY9, or no peptide. Study observations and caveats: Roughly nine antigen-specific TCR beta clonotypes were found; roughly six seemed cross-reactive to variants. Only beta chains were identified, marking proliferation to antigen, not function.

Losses at the gene ends were 3 bases for V and 3 bases for J; bases not matched to a gene: 4. The CDR3 is 15 residues long. Germline loops: CDR1 MNHEY, CDR2 SVGAGI. About this clone: Its specificity is unknown.

Assay used: immunoSEQ multiplex PCR; TCRdb lists only in-frame clones, some missing. The table records 5,700 or so clones, about 70% of them present only once. The sequenced sample was cultured CD8+ T cells derived from PBMCs. V gene TRBV6-5 combines with J gene TRBJ2-3; 9 bases line up with TRBD2. This TCR was recovered from a male donor with HIV. CDR3 nucleotide sequence: TGTGCCAGCAGTTATAGCGGGAGTATTACAGATACGCAGTATTTT. Amino acids: CASSYSGSITDTQYF.